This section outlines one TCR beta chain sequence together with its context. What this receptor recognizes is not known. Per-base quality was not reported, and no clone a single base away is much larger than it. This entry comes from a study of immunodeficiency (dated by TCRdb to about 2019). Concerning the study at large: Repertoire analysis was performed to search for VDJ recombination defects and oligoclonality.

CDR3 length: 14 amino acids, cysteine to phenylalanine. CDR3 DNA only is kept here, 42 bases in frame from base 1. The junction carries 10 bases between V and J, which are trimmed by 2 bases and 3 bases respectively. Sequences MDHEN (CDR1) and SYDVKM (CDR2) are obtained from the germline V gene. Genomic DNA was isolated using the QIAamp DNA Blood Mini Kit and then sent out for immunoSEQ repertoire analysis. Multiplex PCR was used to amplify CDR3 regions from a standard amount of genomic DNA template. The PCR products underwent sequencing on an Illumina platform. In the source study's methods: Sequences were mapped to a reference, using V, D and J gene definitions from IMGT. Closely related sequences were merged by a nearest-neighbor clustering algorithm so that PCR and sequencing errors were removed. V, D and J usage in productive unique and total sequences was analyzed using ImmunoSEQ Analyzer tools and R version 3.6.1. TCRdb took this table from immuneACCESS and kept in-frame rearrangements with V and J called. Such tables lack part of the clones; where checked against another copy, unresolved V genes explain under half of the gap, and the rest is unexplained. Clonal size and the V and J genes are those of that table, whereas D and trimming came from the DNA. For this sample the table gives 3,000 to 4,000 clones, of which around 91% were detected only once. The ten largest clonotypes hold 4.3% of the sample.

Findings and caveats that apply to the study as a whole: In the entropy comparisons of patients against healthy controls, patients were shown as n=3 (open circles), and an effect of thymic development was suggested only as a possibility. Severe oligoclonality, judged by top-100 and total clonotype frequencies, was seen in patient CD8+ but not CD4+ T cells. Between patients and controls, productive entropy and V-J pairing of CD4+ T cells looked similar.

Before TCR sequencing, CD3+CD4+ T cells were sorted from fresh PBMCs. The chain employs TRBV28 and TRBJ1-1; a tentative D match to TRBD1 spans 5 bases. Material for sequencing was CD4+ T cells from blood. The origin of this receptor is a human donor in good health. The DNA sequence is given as TGTGCCAGCAGTTTAGGGGCAGACTACACTGAAGCTTTCTTT. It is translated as CASSLGADYTEAFF.